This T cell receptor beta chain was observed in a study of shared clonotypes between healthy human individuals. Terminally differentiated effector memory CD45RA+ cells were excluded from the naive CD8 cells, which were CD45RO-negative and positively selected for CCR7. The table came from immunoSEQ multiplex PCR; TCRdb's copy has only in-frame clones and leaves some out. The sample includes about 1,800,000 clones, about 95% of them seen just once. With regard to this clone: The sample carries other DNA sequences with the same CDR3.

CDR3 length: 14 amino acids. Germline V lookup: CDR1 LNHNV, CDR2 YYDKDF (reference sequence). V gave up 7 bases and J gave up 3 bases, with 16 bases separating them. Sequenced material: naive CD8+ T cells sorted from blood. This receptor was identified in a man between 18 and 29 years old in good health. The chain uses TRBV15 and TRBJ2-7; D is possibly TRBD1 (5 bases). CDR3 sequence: CATNSPPDSYEQYF. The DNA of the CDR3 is TGTGCCACCAACTCGCCCCCTGACAGCTACGAGCAGTACTTC.